One sample yielded the 9 T cell receptor beta chains listed below, sequenced in a study of blood T cell repertoires in COVID-19 (TCRdb year 2020). Receptor libraries were prepared by the immunoSEQ multiplex PCR assay. TCRdb's version of the immuneACCESS table is confined to in-frame rearrangements and falls short of the full clone set. An unresolved V gene accounts for under half of the shortfall where checked; the remainder is of unknown origin. This sample has about 190,000 clones in its table, and roughly 78% of those were observed once. In total, the top ten clones hold 2.8% of the sample. The sequenced sample consisted of peripheral blood. The receptors were gathered from a woman at least 80 years old with active or convalescent COVID-19.

The chain carries TRBV14 and TRBJ2-3; perhaps TRBD2 as D (5 bases). CDR3 size: 16 residues. Looked up from germline, CDR1 is SGHDN and CDR2 is FVKESK. V dropped 4 bases and J dropped 3 bases, with 17 bases sitting between them. The CDR3 is CASSPTTGWETDTQYF. The CDR3 nucleotides read TGTGCCAGCAGCCCTACTACGGGGTGGGAAACAGATACGCAGTATTTT.

The chain couples TRBV18 to TRBJ2-3; D gene unclear. The germline V and J ends were trimmed by 1 base and 6 bases, with 5 bases remaining between them. This CDR3 region has 12 residues. CDR1 is KGHSH, CDR2 LQKENI, per germline. CDR3 sequence: CASSPRQDTQYF. CDR3 coding DNA: TGTGCCAGCTCACCACGGCAGGATACGCAGTATTTT.

The V gene is TRBV11-2, the J gene TRBJ2-7; 8 bases are a match to TRBD1. Germline V lookup: CDR1 SGHAT, CDR2 FQNNGV. With 1 base clipped from V and 3 bases from J, the junction kept 5 bases outside the gene matches. The CDR3 length is 15 residues. The CDR3 nucleotides are TGTGCCAGCAGCTTAGGCCAGGGGGCAGGCTACGAGCAGTACTTC. This translates into CASSLGQGAGYEQYF.

This chain connects TRBV2 to TRBJ2-7; possible D gene TRBD1, 6 bases. Germline CDR1 and CDR2: SNHLY and FYNNEI. The CDR3 has 12 residues. Trimming shortened V by 9 bases and J by 6 bases, and 15 bases separated the two germline ends. CDR3 protein: CASTRRGIEQYF. The CDR3 nucleotides read TGTGCCAGTACGCGTAGGGGGATCGAGCAGTACTTC.

This clone has only a few counts. The rearrangement links TRBV19 to TRBJ1-3; 7 bases align to TRBD1. Trimming at V came to 4 bases and at J to 1 base, leaving 4 bases not matched to a gene. The CDR3 has 15 amino acids. Per germline, CDR1 LNHDA and CDR2 SQIVND (reference sequence). The CDR3 bases are TGTGCCAGTAGTACGGCCAGGGGGTCTGGAAACACCATATATTTT. Residues: CASSTARGSGNTIYF.

The chain joins TRBV6-5 to TRBJ2-7; tentative D call: TRBD1 (6 bases). The CDR3 runs 12 residues. With 6 bases removed from V and 3 bases from J, the gap between germline ends came to 9 bases. Per the germline V gene, CDR1 is MNHEY and CDR2 is SVGAGI. The CDR3, as DNA: TGTGCCAGCAGGGACAGCAACTACGAGCAGTACTTC. This translates into CASRDSNYEQYF.

The CDR3 region has the DNA TGTGCCAGTAGCTCTACAGGGGGGACACCCCTCCACTTT. Translated, it gives CASSSTGGTPLHF. The chain has TRBV19 and TRBJ1-6; 8 bases line up with TRBD1. V gave up 6 bases and J gave up 11 bases; unmatched junction bases: 6. Germline-derived CDR1 and CDR2 are LNHDA and SQIVND (reference sequence). The CDR3 extends over 13 amino acids.

The gene calls are TRBV12-3 or TRBV12-4 and TRBJ1-1; D remains ambiguous. The CDR3 loop spans 13 amino acids. V was cut by 0 bases and J by 6 bases, with 8 bases left in between. The CDR3 nucleotides read TGTGCCAGCAGTTTAGCGCTCGGGGCTGAAGCTTTCTTT. The encoded protein is CASSLALGAEAFF.

The CDR3 region is CASRGPSGKTNEKLFF. The CDR3 nucleotides read TGTGCCAGCAGGGGGCCGAGTGGGAAAACTAATGAAAAACTGTTTTTT. The chain couples TRBV7-9 to TRBJ1-4; a possible D gene is TRBD1 (5 bases). Per the germline V gene, CDR1 is SEHNR and CDR2 is FQNEAQ (reference sequence). V was pared by 6 bases and J by 1 base, with 15 bases between. The CDR3 is made up of 16 amino acids.